The 13 T cell receptor beta chains below all came from one sample that was sequenced in a study of cytomegalovirus exposure and HLA in healthy donors. Researchers ran the PCR with 60 Vbeta and 13 Jbeta primers. The data were produced by immunoSEQ multiplex PCR, yet TCRdb's version contains in-frame clones alone and is incomplete. The profile covers 150,000 to 200,000 clones, with roughly 79% appearing a single time and over 0.95% taken by the ten largest. The sample consisted of PBMCs. The origin of the receptors is a woman aged 40 to 55 in good health and CMV-seronegative.

This sequence joins TRBV11-2 and TRBJ2-1, with D possibly being TRBD2 (6 bases). V was cut by 0 bases and J by 10 bases, with 16 bases left in between. The CDR3 is made up of 15 amino acids. From germline, CDR1 is SGHAT and CDR2 FQNNGV. The CDR3 loop reads CASSLELMLAGEQFF. DNA of the CDR3: TGTGCCAGCAGCTTAGAGCTGATGCTGGCGGGGGAGCAGTTCTTC.

The chain carries TRBV9 and TRBJ2-7; 9 bases fit TRBD2. V was clipped by 3 bases and J by 5 bases; unmatched bases: 12. This CDR3 is 16 amino acids long. Germline V CDR1 and CDR2: SGDLS, YYNGEE. CDR3 protein: CASSGQLAGDPHEQYF. CDR3 DNA: TGTGCCAGCAGCGGTCAATTAGCGGGAGATCCCCACGAGCAGTACTTC.

This chain joins TRBV5-1 and TRBJ2-1, with D perhaps TRBD2 (5 bases). The germline V gene encodes CDR1 SGHRS and CDR2 YFSETQ. V lost 4 bases and J 0 bases, leaving 14 bases between the germline ends. The CDR3 consists of 16 residues. The CDR3 nucleotides read TGCGCCAGCAGCCCCGCGGGTCTTAGCTCCTACAATGAGCAGTTCTTC. Protein: CASSPAGLSSYNEQFF. The full variable domain, with the rest looked up from reference TRBV5-1 and TRBJ2-1, is KAGVTQTPRYLIKTRGQQVTLSCSPISGHRSVSWYQQTPGQGLQFLFEYFSETQRNKGNFPGRFSGRQFSNSRSEMNVSTLELGDSALYLCASSPAGLSSYNEQFFGPGTRLTVL.

The rearrangement uses TRBV7-9 and TRBJ1-4; D is uncertain. V dropped 1 base and J dropped 11 bases, with 8 bases sitting between them. Germline-derived CDR1 and CDR2 are SEHNR and FQNEAQ (reference sequence). There are 12 residues in the CDR3. CDR3 sequence (DNA): TGTGCCAGCAGCTTAGGAAACGGGAAACTGTTTTTT. Translation: CASSLGNGKLFF. Complete variable domain (other parts from reference TRBV7-9 and TRBJ1-4): DTGVSQNPRHKITKRGQNVTFRCDPISEHNRLYWYRQTLGQGPEFLTYFQNEAQLEKSRLLSDRFSAERPKGSFSTLEIQRTEQGDSAMYLCASSLGNGKLFFGSGTQLSVL.

The chain carries TRBV6-6 and TRBJ2-1, with 10 bases that match TRBD2. Trimming at V came to 5 bases and at J to 4 bases, leaving 5 bases not matched to a gene. CDR1 and CDR2 from the germline V gene are MNHNY and SVGAGI (reference sequence). The CDR3 has 15 amino acids. The CDR3 sequence is CASSTTTSGYNEQFF. The CDR3 DNA reads TGTGCCAGCAGTACGACGACTAGCGGGTACAATGAGCAGTTCTTC.

This rearrangement joins TRBV5-6 to TRBJ1-1; possible D gene TRBD1, 6 bases. This CDR3 is built from 16 residues. The germline gives CDR1 SGHDT, CDR2 YYEEEE. V lost 2 bases and J 3 bases, leaving 17 bases between the germline ends. The CDR3 coding sequence is TGTGCCAGCAGCTTTACTCAGGGGCGCGGAGACACTGAAGCTTTCTTT. It specifies CASSFTQGRGDTEAFF.

This clone was recorded once. The V and J genes are TRBV27 and TRBJ1-1; D might be TRBD1 (6 bases). The CDR3 length is 15 residues. Trimming cost V 0 bases and J 1 base, with 9 bases left between them. The germline CDR1 and CDR2 sequences are MNHEY and SMNVEV (reference sequence). The CDR3 is CASSLSGTTNTEAFF. Here the CDR3 DNA reads TGTGCCAGCAGTTTATCAGGGACAACGAACACTGAAGCTTTCTTT.

V is TRBV9 and J is TRBJ2-4; D unclear. The CDR3 has 14 residues. Per the germline V gene, CDR1 is SGDLS and CDR2 is YYNGEE. V was trimmed by 1 base and J by 11 bases, leaving 16 bases between them. The CDR3 nucleotides read TGTGCCAGCAGCGTAATTCCCGACGGAGATGTTCAGTACTTC. Its protein is CASSVIPDGDVQYF.

This clone was counted a few times. The chain recombines TRBV11-3 with TRBJ2-7; 7 nucleotides align to TRBD1. The germline gives CDR1 SGHNT, CDR2 YENEEA. The J segment lost 6 bases and the V segment lost 5 bases, leaving 25 bases of the junction unmatched. The CDR3 has 19 amino acids. For the CDR3, the DNA is TGTGCCAGCAGCAAGGGCACAGGGGCCGTAAAAATCTTCTTTATCGAGCAGTACTTC. This encodes CASSKGTGAVKIFFIEQYF.

The V gene is TRBV5-1, the J gene TRBJ2-3, with D possibly matching TRBD2 (5 bases). Germline V CDR1 and CDR2: SGHRS, YFSETQ. CDR3 length equals 15 residues. V was cut by 0 bases and J by 6 bases, with 14 bases left in between. The CDR3 sequence is CASSLGVSELDTQYF. The CDR3 DNA follows: TGCGCCAGCAGCTTGGGGGTTAGCGAACTCGATACGCAGTATTTT.

This clone is a singleton in its sample. This rearrangement joins TRBV30 to TRBJ2-7; a possible D gene is TRBD1 (6 bases). Per the germline V gene, CDR1 is GTSNPN and CDR2 is SVGIG (reference sequence). The CDR3 length is 11 residues. The CDR3, as DNA: TGTGCAGTAAGGGGGAACTACGAGCAGTACTTC. Translating it yields CAVRGNYEQYF.

This clone was seen a handful of times. This chain joins TRBV29-1 and TRBJ2-7; perhaps TRBD2 as D (6 bases). V lost 8 bases and J 5 bases, leaving 25 bases between the germline ends. There are 15 residues in the CDR3. Germline values: CDR1 SQVTM, CDR2 ANQGSEA. The CDR3 nucleotides read TGCAGCCCTCGGATTTGTGGTGGAGGGAGGAACGAGCAGTACTTC. As protein: CSPRICGGGRNEQYF.

The chain combines TRBV6-5 with TRBJ1-4; D is possibly TRBD1 (6 bases). Germline lookup yields CDR1 MNHEY and CDR2 SVGAGI. Deletions cut 0 bases from V and 8 bases from J, with 13 bases between. CDR3 size: 15 residues. This CDR3 is CASSYSQGFSEKLFF. The CDR3 bases are TGTGCCAGCAGTTACTCACAGGGATTCTCAGAAAAACTGTTTTTT.